This record covers a single T cell receptor (beta chain). Here immunoSEQ multiplex PCR was the method, and the copy in TCRdb shows in-frame clones only, minus some. Counted here are 150,000 to 200,000 clones, around nine tenths occurring once; the ten biggest clones make up about 0.64%. This specimen belongs to a study of control samples from healthy donors and cancer patients. The CDR3 is 12 amino acids. Germline values: CDR1 MDHEN, CDR2 SYDVKM. The germline V and J ends were trimmed by 6 bases and 7 bases, with 10 bases remaining between them. The chain is built from TRBV28 and TRBJ1-5, with no clear D. The receptor's source is a woman between 25 and 40 years old in good health. The sequenced sample was blood. The DNA of the CDR3 is TGTGCCAGCAGCGACCAGGTCCAGCCCCAGCATTTT. Translation gives CASSDQVQPQHF.